This T cell receptor beta chain was profiled in a study of persistence of HIV-infected CD4 T cells. The V and J ends lost 4 bases and 3 bases, in that order; junction bases with no gene match: 8. The CDR3 sequence is 15 residues long. CDR1 SEHNR and CDR2 FQNEAQ come from the germline V gene (reference sequence). General observations from the study: Bulk TCR data could not be restricted to HIV-1-infected CMV-responding cells.

This clone was recorded a few times. The target antigen is unknown. This nonspecific control used anti-CD3/anti-CD28 bead stimulation of CD4+ T cells. CD4+ T cells upregulating both CD40 ligand and CD69 were sorted as responding cells. Anti-CD28/CD49d costimulation, CD40-blocking antibody and enfuvirtide were given to CD8-depleted PBMCs for 15 to 20 hours. This was the immunoSEQ version 4 assay in survey mode. Sequencing used immunoSEQ multiplex PCR; TCRdb keeps in-frame clones, though not all of them. The repertoire holds tens of thousands of clones, with 85% to 90% as singletons. The sequence came from an adult woman with HIV who was CMV-seropositive. Sequences were derived from CD4+ T cells sorted from PBMCs after approximately 18-hour stimulation, sampled from a patient who received antiretroviral therapy. The V and J genes are TRBV7-9 and TRBJ2-7, with 8 nucleotides matching TRBD1. The CDR3 bases are TGTGCCAGCAGCTCGCATCGCAGGGGGCTCTACGAGCAGTACTTC. Residues: CASSSHRRGLYEQYF.